A selection of T cell receptor beta chains follows, all from one sample in a study of beta chain features in type 1 diabetes. Some clones are missing from TCRdb's copy, which holds only in-frame ones; the method was immunoSEQ multiplex PCR. The sample contains about 620,000 clones, around 16% of which appear only once. Sample: naive CD4+ T cells from blood. All receptors derive from a man aged 18 to 29 in good health. CDR3s include the opening cysteine and the closing phenylalanine or tryptophan. A D gene is named only where the DNA matches it firmly. Part of the rows lack a size; the others show once, few, many or a class for expanded clones.

D gene,V gene,clone size,J gene,CDR3 DNA,CDR3 protein
.,TRBV7-2,many,TRBJ2-3,TGTGCCAGCAGCCCCACGGGAGTCGGCACAGATACGCAGTATTTT,CASSPTGVGTDTQYF
.,TRBV28,few,TRBJ2-1,TGTGCCAGCAGACTTTTGGGAAATCTGGATGAGCAGTTCTTC,CASRLLGNLDEQFF
.,TRBV13,.,TRBJ2-3,TGTGCCAGCAGCTCCCCGGGGGTGGCAGATACGCAGTATTTT,CASSSPGVADTQYF
TRBD1,TRBV5-1,few,TRBJ2-1,TGCGCCAGCAGCTTCGACAGGGCCTCCTACAATGAGCAGTTCTTC,CASSFDRASYNEQFF
.,TRBV5-1,.,TRBJ2-1,TGCGCCAGCAGCTTTTGGTCAGGTGGCCGCTACAATGAGCAGTTCTTC,CASSFWSGGRYNEQFF
TRBD2,TRBV30,few,TRBJ2-5,TGTGCCTACGGACTAGCGGGGGGGCTGTCTCAAGAGACCCAGTACTTC,CAYGLAGGLSQETQYF
.,TRBV28,.,TRBJ1-2,TGTGCCAGCAGAGGGCCCCTGGGGGGGTCGCGTGGCTACACCTTC,CASRGPLGGSRGYTF
.,TRBV18,few,TRBJ1-1,TGTGCCAGCTCACCACAGCAAACAGAGACCACTGAAGCTTTCTTT,CASSPQQTETTEAFF
.,TRBV2,few,TRBJ2-4,TGTGCCAGCAGTGCCCGCGGGGTAGGGTCAAACATTCAGTACTTC,CASSARGVGSNIQYF
TRBD1,TRBV5-1,few,TRBJ2-1,TGCGCCAGCAGCCGGAGACAGGGGTCGATCAATGAGCAGTTCTTC,CASSRRQGSINEQFF
.,TRBV5-6,.,TRBJ2-5,TGTGCCAGTCTCCGGCAAGAGACCCAGTACTTC,CASLRQETQYF